This is a list of T cell receptor beta chains from one sample in a study of blood T cells in healthy people across ages. TCRdb re-derived calls from the 5' RACE reads in MiXCR, one entry per CDR3 protein. The table records some 1.5 million distinct CDR3 sequences, 42% of them present only once. The source material was blood. These receptors all come from a woman aged 18-29 years in good health. The CDR3 runs from the conserved cysteine through the conserved F or W. Each record gives: J gene, CDR3 length, V gene, CDR3 protein.

j_call: TRBJ2-4; cdr3_length: 13; v_call: TRBV29-1; cdr3_aa: CSVSRALSSEQYF
j_call: TRBJ1-2; cdr3_length: 13; v_call: TRBV20-1; cdr3_aa: CSVDRGWVDGYTF
j_call: TRBJ2-1; cdr3_length: 11; v_call: TRBV6-5; cdr3_aa: CASRKGHEQFF
j_call: TRBJ2-5; cdr3_length: 16; v_call: TRBV20-1; cdr3_aa: CSARDLLTVIYNEQYF
j_call: TRBJ2-1; cdr3_length: 14; v_call: TRBV7-2; cdr3_aa: CASKRAGENNEQFF
j_call: TRBJ2-3; cdr3_length: 16; v_call: TRBV29-1; cdr3_aa: CSVDPWGSGDRDTQYF
j_call: TRBJ1-3; cdr3_length: 14; v_call: TRBV7-2; cdr3_aa: CASSFGQAGNTIYF
j_call: TRBJ2-2; cdr3_length: 12; v_call: TRBV3-1; cdr3_aa: CASSQAGGELFF
j_call: TRBJ1-2; cdr3_length: 11; v_call: TRBV20-1; cdr3_aa: CSAYNNYGYTF
j_call: TRBJ2-3; cdr3_length: 12; v_call: TRBV20-1; cdr3_aa: CSANPGPDTQYF
j_call: TRBJ1-4; cdr3_length: 13; v_call: TRBV20-1; cdr3_aa: CSASLATNEKLFF
j_call: TRBJ1-4; cdr3_length: 15; v_call: TRBV7-2; cdr3_aa: CASSFSGATNEKLFF
j_call: TRBJ1-4; cdr3_length: 14; v_call: TRBV29-1; cdr3_aa: CSARGGGGREKLFF
j_call: TRBJ2-1; cdr3_length: 13; v_call: TRBV20-1; cdr3_aa: CSATSGEYNEQFF
j_call: TRBJ2-6; cdr3_length: 19; v_call: TRBV11-1; cdr3_aa: CASSLDGGQAGSGANVLTF
j_call: TRBJ2-7; cdr3_length: 12; v_call: TRBV27; cdr3_aa: CASSVPTGPQYF
j_call: TRBJ1-6; cdr3_length: 13; v_call: TRBV12-3/TRBV12-4; cdr3_aa: CASRWDIFSPLHF
j_call: TRBJ2-1; cdr3_length: 13; v_call: TRBV2; cdr3_aa: CASGGRTYAQQFF
j_call: TRBJ2-2; cdr3_length: 14; v_call: TRBV20-1; cdr3_aa: CSAGTSGNTGELFF
j_call: TRBJ2-5; cdr3_length: 17; v_call: TRBV12-3/TRBV12-4; cdr3_aa: CASSLGVVNDGQETQYF
j_call: TRBJ2-3; cdr3_length: 19; v_call: TRBV5-6; cdr3_aa: CASSDGSPRARAHSDTQYF
j_call: TRBJ1-2; cdr3_length: 12; v_call: TRBV28; cdr3_aa: CASSSQVPGYTF
j_call: TRBJ2-3; cdr3_length: 15; v_call: TRBV6-5; cdr3_aa: CASSTSGGVTDTQYF
j_call: .; cdr3_length: 15; v_call: TRBV20-1; cdr3_aa: CSARGLAGGSLEQYF
j_call: TRBJ2-7; cdr3_length: 12; v_call: TRBV24-1; cdr3_aa: CATSDRDNEQYF
j_call: TRBJ2-7; cdr3_length: 16; v_call: TRBV5-4; cdr3_aa: CASSYGGGFFSDEQYF
j_call: TRBJ1-2; cdr3_length: 13; v_call: TRBV6-1; cdr3_aa: CASTRDRGSGYTF
j_call: TRBJ1-5; cdr3_length: 15; v_call: TRBV25-1; cdr3_aa: CASSEGEGSRQPQHF
j_call: TRBJ2-1; cdr3_length: 16; v_call: TRBV10-1; cdr3_aa: CASSPGTGSSYNEQFF
j_call: TRBJ2-1; cdr3_length: 15; v_call: TRBV18; cdr3_aa: CASSPSGLAYNEQFF
j_call: TRBJ2-3; cdr3_length: 13; v_call: TRBV29-1; cdr3_aa: CSVGSGGTDTQYF
j_call: TRBJ2-7; cdr3_length: 14; v_call: TRBV20-1; cdr3_aa: CSARDSLKTYEQYF
j_call: TRBJ2-7; cdr3_length: 13; v_call: TRBV6-1; cdr3_aa: CASSEWGRGEQYF
j_call: TRBJ2-5; cdr3_length: 13; v_call: TRBV20-1; cdr3_aa: CSADRADLREQYF
j_call: TRBJ1-5; cdr3_length: 13; v_call: TRBV27; cdr3_aa: CASRGYSNQRQHF
j_call: TRBJ1-6; cdr3_length: 15; v_call: TRBV9; cdr3_aa: CASSPQGFSNSPLHF
j_call: .; cdr3_length: 12; v_call: TRBV18; cdr3_aa: CASSPVRGEQYF
j_call: TRBJ2-2; cdr3_length: 18; v_call: TRBV4-2; cdr3_aa: CASSQWLVAEPSTGELFF
j_call: TRBJ1-2; cdr3_length: 14; v_call: TRBV4-1; cdr3_aa: CASSQDRRDYGYTF
j_call: .; cdr3_length: 15; v_call: TRBV11-2; cdr3_aa: CASSQDRINTDTQYF
j_call: TRBJ2-3; cdr3_length: 16; v_call: TRBV4-1; cdr3_aa: CASSQEGHPPTDTQYF
j_call: TRBJ2-1; cdr3_length: 18; v_call: TRBV5-1; cdr3_aa: CASSLALAGGISYNEQFF
j_call: TRBJ1-6; cdr3_length: 16; v_call: TRBV27; cdr3_aa: CASSLISPYGNSPLHF
j_call: TRBJ2-7; cdr3_length: 14; v_call: TRBV11-2; cdr3_aa: CASSLDINIYEQYF
j_call: TRBJ2-7; cdr3_length: 15; v_call: TRBV5-1; cdr3_aa: CASSIFPGRTYEQYF
j_call: TRBJ1-2; cdr3_length: 13; v_call: TRBV7-2; cdr3_aa: CASSLVGAGGYTF
j_call: TRBJ2-1; cdr3_length: 15; v_call: TRBV10-3; cdr3_aa: CAIRLPTSGGDEQFF
j_call: TRBJ2-3; cdr3_length: 15; v_call: TRBV6-5; cdr3_aa: CASSYTGTDTDTQYF
j_call: TRBJ2-3; cdr3_length: 14; v_call: TRBV29-1; cdr3_aa: CSVEFGVATDTQYF
j_call: TRBJ1-5; cdr3_length: 14; v_call: TRBV27; cdr3_aa: CASSHDRGGQPQHF
j_call: TRBJ2-1; cdr3_length: 16; v_call: TRBV5-1; cdr3_aa: CASSLGQGIVHNEQFF
j_call: .; cdr3_length: 15; v_call: TRBV27; cdr3_aa: CASRPGLSSYNEQYF
j_call: TRBJ1-4; cdr3_length: 14; v_call: TRBV28; cdr3_aa: CASSPDGRAEKLFF
j_call: TRBJ2-7; cdr3_length: 13; v_call: TRBV15; cdr3_aa: CATSRGTSYEQYF
j_call: TRBJ2-7; cdr3_length: 13; v_call: TRBV3-1; cdr3_aa: CASRATGYYEQYF
j_call: TRBJ2-1; cdr3_length: 14; v_call: TRBV6-6; cdr3_aa: CASSYMTSGNEQFF
j_call: TRBJ2-7; cdr3_length: 16; v_call: TRBV27; cdr3_aa: CASSPLFSRPFYEQYF
j_call: TRBJ2-5; cdr3_length: 12; v_call: TRBV29-1; cdr3_aa: CSVSGQRETQYF
j_call: TRBJ2-3; cdr3_length: 16; v_call: TRBV28; cdr3_aa: CASSVSPGRETDTQYF
j_call: TRBJ2-1; cdr3_length: 20; v_call: TRBV6-2/TRBV6-3; cdr3_aa: CASTRIVSDSGLADPQEQFF